The 9 T cell receptor beta chains given below trace back to one sample, sequenced in a study of CD8 T cells in Susac syndrome. Random hexamers were used to reverse transcribe 0.5 to 1 ug of RNA. TCRdb ran MiXCR on the immunoSEQ multiplex PCR reads and lists one entry per CDR3 protein. The table records about 180,000 distinct CDR3 sequences, about 95% of them present only once. The sample comprised CD8+ T cells from PBMCs. The receptors here all came from a human donor with multiple sclerosis.

The chain employs TRBV9 and TRBJ2-5, with 8 bases matching TRBD2. Germline-derived CDR1 and CDR2 are SGDLS and YYNGEE. The J segment lost 5 bases and the V segment lost 0 bases, leaving 6 bases of the junction unmatched. The CDR3 length is 15 residues. DNA for the CDR3: TGTGCCAGCAGCGTAGCGGGAGGGCCCCAGGAGACCCAGTACTTC. This translates into CASSVAGGPQETQYF.

This chain links TRBV7-3 with TRBJ2-2; D ambiguous. The CDR3 sequence is 17 residues long. Germline lookup yields CDR1 SGHTA and CDR2 FQGTGA. V gave up 5 bases and J gave up 0 bases, with 16 bases separating them. The CDR3, as DNA: TGTGCCAGCAGCCGTAGTATAGGGAAAGCGAACACCGGGGAGCTGTTTTTT. Protein: CASSRSIGKANTGELFF. Variable domain in full (rest from reference TRBV7-3 and TRBJ2-2): GAGVSQTPSNKVTEKGKYVELRCDPISGHTALYWYRQSLGQGPEFLIYFQGTGAADDSGLPNDRFFAVRPEGSVSTLKIQRTERGDSAVYLCASSRSIGKANTGELFFGEGSRLTVL.

This sequence joins TRBV19 and TRBJ1-5; D unresolved. Trimming cost V 1 base and J 9 bases, with 13 bases left between them. The germline gives CDR1 LNHDA, CDR2 SQIVND (reference sequence). The CDR3 runs 14 residues. CDR3: CASSIGGGPSPQHF. DNA of the CDR3: TGTGCCAGTAGTATAGGCGGTGGCCCTTCGCCCCAGCATTTT.

This CDR3 reads CASSIGYGYTF. The CDR3 region has the DNA TGTGCCAGCAGCATCGGCTATGGCTACACCTTC. This chain joins TRBV6-5 and TRBJ1-2; D is unclear. CDR1 and CDR2 (germline): MNHEY, SVGAGI. This CDR3 region has 11 residues. V shed 6 bases and J shed 4 bases, with 6 bases lying between them.

The chain uses TRBV6-5 and TRBJ2-7; D is undetermined. With 2 bases removed from V and 5 bases from J, the gap between germline ends came to 13 bases. This CDR3 comprises 14 residues. CDR1 is MNHEY, CDR2 SVGAGI, per germline. The CDR3 spells CASSYRAPWDEQYF. In nucleotides, the CDR3 is TGTGCCAGCAGTTACCGGGCCCCATGGGACGAGCAGTACTTC.

The J gene is TRBJ1-2, the V gene TRBV29-1; 7 bases fit TRBD1. J gave up 6 bases and V 3 bases, and 7 bases lay outside the gene matches. CDR1 SQVTM and CDR2 ANQGSEA come from the germline V gene. The length of the CDR3 is 13 residues. The CDR3 sequence: CSVDIGTVDGYTF. The CDR3 DNA reads as TGCAGCGTTGATATCGGGACAGTGGATGGCTACACCTTC.

The chain couples TRBV7-9 to TRBJ1-3, with D possibly matching TRBD1 (5 bases). Germline V gives CDR1 SEHNR, CDR2 FQNEAQ (reference sequence). The length of the CDR3 is 15 residues. Between the trimmed V and J ends, which lost 5 bases and 5 bases, there was a span of 16 bases. This CDR3 reads CASSPARGGRNTIYF. The CDR3 DNA follows: TGTGCCAGCAGCCCCGCGCGGGGGGGAAGAAACACCATATATTTT.

V gene TRBV4-2 combines with J gene TRBJ2-2, with D unclear. Trimming took 1 base from V and 6 from J, leaving 6 bases between them. The CDR3 covers 13 residues. The V gene's germline CDR1 is LGHNA and CDR2 YNFKEQ. This CDR3 reads CASSQAEAGELFF. CDR3 sequence (DNA): TGTGCCAGCAGCCAAGCAGAGGCCGGGGAGCTGTTTTTT.

This clonotype was detected once. The V call is TRBV9, the J call TRBJ2-5; 9 bases agree with TRBD1. With 3 bases clipped from V and 2 bases from J, the junction kept 5 bases outside the gene matches. Looked up from germline, CDR1 is SGDLS and CDR2 is YYNGEE. CDR3 length: 15 residues. CDR3 bases: TGTGCCAGCAGCGCCTACGGGACAGGGCAAGAGACCCAGTACTTC. Protein product: CASSAYGTGQETQYF.